This T cell receptor beta chain is from a study of blood T cell repertoires in COVID-19. Study details: Some COVID-19 samples were acute and others convalescent; all came from the United States, Italy and Spain. The analysed material was cDNA or gDNA that came from T cells, B-cell-depleted T cells, or PBMCs.

Germline V gene lookup returns CDR1 SEHNR and CDR2 FQNEAQ (reference sequence). The CDR3 totals 15 residues. The trim removed 3 bases at V and 2 bases at J, leaving 6 bases unmatched. In the original workflow: The authors estimated nucleated cell counts from reference gene primer amplification. Sequenced by immunoSEQ multiplex PCR; TCRdb stores in-frame clones only, minus some. That table supplies the V and J calls and clone size; D and trimming were determined from the DNA. The sample carries about 83,000 clones, about 90% recorded once. The source is a human donor in a cohort sampled during active COVID-19. The sequencing input was peripheral blood. This chain joins TRBV7-9 and TRBJ2-5; 7 nucleotides align to TRBD1. CDR3: CASSFLDREQETQYF. The CDR3 DNA reads TGTGCCAGCAGCTTCCTTGACAGGGAACAAGAGACCCAGTACTTC.